This entry lists 16 T cell receptor beta chains sequenced from one sample in a study of cytomegalovirus exposure and HLA in healthy donors. Primers for the PCR totalled 60 Vbeta and 13 Jbeta. Produced via immunoSEQ multiplex PCR; TCRdb's table is partial and in-frame only. The top ten clones hold 1.5% of a sample with some 130,000 clones, 70% to 85% of them seen once. The sample was PBMCs. The receptors were sampled from a female donor in good health and CMV-seronegative.

The sample holds a few counts of this clone. One end of the junction fails to match germline, which may point to a read error. This rearrangement joins TRBV30 to TRBJ2-4; tentatively, D is TRBD2 (5 bases). Germline V gives CDR1 GTSNPN, CDR2 SVGIG (reference sequence). The CDR3 covers 15 residues. CDR3 sequence reads: CAGSLQSLAKNIQYF. DNA of the CDR3: TGTGCCGGGAGCCTACAGAGTTTAGCCAAAAACATTCAGTACTTC.

J is TRBJ1-5 and V is TRBV19, with a possible D match to TRBD1 (5 bases). The CDR3 loop spans 13 amino acids. The germline gives CDR1 LNHDA, CDR2 SQIVND (reference sequence). With 4 bases removed from V and 7 bases from J, the gap between germline ends came to 11 bases. Written as DNA, the CDR3 is TGTGCCAGTAGTACCCAGGGTGAGCAGCCCCAGCATTTT. Translated, it gives CASSTQGEQPQHF.

This clone was recorded only once. The chain couples TRBV28 to TRBJ1-4; D is possibly TRBD1 (5 bases). Germline V gene sequence: CDR1 MDHEN, CDR2 SYDVKM. The CDR3 has 15 residues. V was pared by 2 bases and J by 1 base, with 8 bases between. The CDR3 nucleotides read TGTGCCAGCAGTTTAGGCGGGGGAACTAATGAAAAACTGTTTTTT. This translates into CASSLGGGTNEKLFF. Using reference TRBV28 and TRBJ1-4 for the parts outside the CDR3, the full variable domain is DVKVTQSSRYLVKRTGEKVFLECVQDMDHENMFWYRQDPGLGLRLIYFSYDVKMKEKGDIPEGYSVSREKKERFSLILESASTNQTSMYLCASSLGGGTNEKLFFGSGTQLSVL.

This clone was picked up a small number of times. V gene TRBV5-4 combines with J gene TRBJ2-3; D perhaps matches TRBD2 (6 bases). Germline CDR1 reads SGHNT; CDR2 reads YYREEE (reference sequence). Trimming removed 1 base from V and 4 bases from J, with 10 bases in between. The CDR3 runs 14 residues. CDR3 region: CASSLILAPDTQYF. CDR3 nucleotide sequence: TGTGCCAGCAGCTTGATCCTAGCGCCAGATACGCAGTATTTT.

The chain employs TRBV19 and TRBJ2-3, with 9 bases identical to TRBD2. Losses at the gene ends were 0 bases for V and 11 bases for J; bases not matched to a gene: 6. CDR1 LNHDA and CDR2 SQIVND come from the germline V gene (reference sequence). This CDR3 spans 14 amino acids. The CDR3 nucleotides are TGTGCCAGTAGTATAGATGAGCTAGCGGGATGGCAGTATTTT. Amino acids: CASSIDELAGWQYF.

V is TRBV4-3 and J is TRBJ2-2, with 7 bases matching TRBD2. V shed 6 bases and J 7 bases; nucleotides not matched to a gene: 11. The germline CDR1 and CDR2 sequences are LGHNA and YSLEER. The CDR3 totals 15 residues. CDR3: CASSLKRDYNGELFF. CDR3 sequence (DNA): TGCGCCAGCAGTCTGAAACGGGACTACAACGGGGAGCTGTTTTTT.

V gene TRBV6-5 combines with J gene TRBJ2-7; 11 nucleotides match TRBD1. CDR3 length equals 15 residues. Germline V gives CDR1 MNHEY, CDR2 SVGAGI. J lost 5 bases, V lost 6 bases, and 9 bases had no gene match. The CDR3, as DNA: TGTGCCAGCAGCCGGACAGGGGGCGGTCGGCACGAGCAGTACTTC. The encoded protein is CASSRTGGGRHEQYF.

This clone showed up just once. The chain couples TRBV25-1 to TRBJ2-2; D is perhaps TRBD1 (5 bases). Germline lookup yields CDR1 MGHDK and CDR2 SYGVNS. The CDR3 runs to 16 residues. Trimming took off 0 bases at V and 1 base at J, with 9 bases between the two ends. In DNA form, the CDR3 reads TGTGCCAGCAGTGAATATAAAACAGGGAACACCGGGGAGCTGTTTTTT. It encodes CASSEYKTGNTGELFF.

The chain links TRBV18 to TRBJ2-3; tentative D call: TRBD1 (5 bases). The germline gives CDR1 KGHSH, CDR2 LQKENI. The CDR3 consists of 14 residues. Trimming took 6 bases from V and 4 from J, leaving 14 bases between them. The CDR3 spells CASSPGIRADTQYF. The CDR3 DNA reads as TGTGCCAGCTCCCCCGGAATCAGGGCAGATACGCAGTATTTT.

This sequence joins TRBV5-6 and TRBJ2-5; TRBD2 agrees at 9 bases. The germline V gene has CDR1 SGHDT and CDR2 YYEEEE. The CDR3 is 15 amino acids. The J segment lost 0 bases and the V segment lost 1 base, leaving 1 base of the junction unmatched. CDR3 protein: CASSLLAGYQETQYF. In DNA form, the CDR3 reads TGTGCCAGCAGCTTGCTAGCGGGGTACCAAGAGACCCAGTACTTC.

V usage is TRBV19 and J usage is TRBJ1-1; the D is unclear. Germline loops: CDR1 LNHDA, CDR2 SQIVND (reference sequence). The ends were cut back, 7 bases at V and 8 bases at J, with 14 bases in the middle. The CDR3 is made up of 12 amino acids. CDR3: CASIGRIYEAFF. Here the CDR3 DNA reads TGTGCCAGTATAGGGAGGATTTACGAAGCTTTCTTT.

This chain connects TRBV19 to TRBJ2-5, with D possibly matching TRBD1 (5 bases). Trimming took 5 bases from V and 1 from J, leaving 14 bases between them. Germline V gene lookup returns CDR1 LNHDA and CDR2 SQIVND (reference sequence). The CDR3 spans 15 residues. The CDR3 sequence: CASSPGFQGQETQYF. CDR3 nucleotides: TGTGCCAGTAGTCCAGGATTTCAGGGCCAAGAGACCCAGTACTTC.

This clone has just a few counts. V and J are TRBV27 and TRBJ2-4; the D gene is possibly TRBD2 (6 bases). Germline V CDR1 and CDR2: MNHEY, SMNVEV (reference sequence). Trimming cost V 2 bases and J 8 bases, with 13 bases left between them. The CDR3 consists of 14 residues. The CDR3 sequence is CASSLRESGDIQYF. CDR3 nucleotides: TGTGCCAGCAGTTTACGGGAGAGTGGGGACATTCAGTACTTC.

This rearrangement joins TRBV27 to TRBJ1-6; D is undetermined. The CDR3 runs to 19 residues. Trimming shortened V by 6 bases and J by 1 base, and 22 bases separated the two germline ends. The germline gives CDR1 MNHEY, CDR2 SMNVEV (reference sequence). Written as DNA, the CDR3 is TGTGCCAGCAGGCGGGAGGGTGTTCCCGGAGGATCCTATAATTCACCCCTCCACTTT. Translation gives CASRREGVPGGSYNSPLHF.

This chain connects TRBV4-1 to TRBJ2-2; TRBD1 is a possible D gene (6 bases). CDR1 and CDR2 from the germline V gene are MGHRA and YSYEKL. V was trimmed by 3 bases and J by 6 bases, leaving 14 bases between them. The CDR3 has 15 amino acids. CDR3 DNA sequence: TGCGCCAGCAGCCAGAACAGGGATATAGCCGGGGAGCTGTTTTTT. Translated, it gives CASSQNRDIAGELFF.

The gene calls are TRBV29-1 and TRBJ2-1; 9 positions agree with TRBD2. There are 13 residues in the CDR3. V was clipped by 4 bases and J by 10 bases; unmatched bases: 8. Germline V CDR1 and CDR2: SQVTM, ANQGSEA. CDR3 sequence: CSVGVSGRVEQFF. The CDR3 nucleotides are TGCAGCGTTGGGGTTAGCGGGAGAGTGGAGCAGTTCTTC.